This TCR beta chain appears in the sequencing data of a study of beta chain features in type 1 diabetes (dated by TCRdb to between 2018 and 2020). General notes on the study: Mean age, gender distribution, total cell number and subset yield were not different between patients and healthy donors. Regulatory and stem cell-like memory subsets were isolated from only 8 patients and about 8 healthy donors, whereas naive and central memory subsets came from all 30 or so donors. A total of roughly 100 million sorted cells were examined across all samples, and a strong correlation was observed between cell number per subset and RNA yield. In the study, recently diagnosed type 1 diabetes patients and matched healthy donors were compared on the TCRB repertoires of their sorted circulating CD4+ T cell subsets.

For this clone: The antigen this receptor binds is unknown. Per-base qualities were not stored, and no clone one base away is much larger.

Based on the germline V gene (reference sequence), the CDR1 and CDR2 sequences are GTSNPN and SVGIG. V sheds 0 bases and J sheds 9 bases, leaving 12 bases between their ends. CDR3 length: 14 amino acids, cysteine to phenylalanine. Only CDR3 DNA remains: 42 bases, in frame from the first base. The entire amount of isolated RNA was reverse transcribed using the High Capacity cDNA Reverse Transcription Kit, so the sequenced TCRB transcripts were expressed ones. Deep immunoSEQ sequencing was performed on naive, central memory and regulatory T cell samples, with an average of roughly 3.6 million total reads per sample. Sorted cells were lysed in RLT buffer and RNA was extracted with DNase-treated RNeasy Micro or Mini kits, depending on cell number. Each cell subset was processed separately to prevent cross-contamination, with patient and healthy donor samples processed together. The immunoSEQ multiplex PCR was used to amplify TCRB sequences from cDNA, yielding 87-bp fragments that span the CDR3 region. Sequencing of the amplicons was done on the Illumina HiSeq platform. The study's own analysis went as follows. PCR bias was computationally corrected using synthetic template baselines, reads within Hamming distance 2 were collapsed, and singletons that could not be merged were discarded. Reads were aligned to IMGT to assign V, D and J genes, CDR3 length, and insertions or deletions at six rearrangement sites. Within each subset, clonotype counts were normalized to sorted cell number, after which true diversity and Gini coefficients were computed with the tcR R package. The overlap coefficient, calculated on TCRB nucleotide sequences, was used to measure repertoire sharing. This immuneACCESS table, as held by TCRdb, lists in-frame sequences with V and J called but not all clones. Of the missing ones, under half trace to an unresolved V gene in checked studies; the others have no known cause. The DNA gave D and trimming, while V, J and clone size come from that table. Here the sample has 140,000 to 150,000 clones; approximately 13% occur a single time. 1.3% of the sample is taken by the ten largest.

A single peripheral blood draw of around 100 mL on average was collected from each donor into heparinised tubes. A BD FACSAria II was used to sort naive, central memory, regulatory and stem cell-like memory CD4+ T cells with a panel that included CD45RO, CCR7, CD25, CD127, CD95 and CD27. All sorted populations exceeded 95% purity. Right away, PBMCs were isolated by Lymphoprep density gradient centrifugation and were stained directly, with no culture step. So that batch effects would be minimized, each experiment stained and sorted samples in pairs, pairing one healthy donor with one patient. Study-wide conclusions, independent of this receptor: Naive, central memory and regulatory TCRB repertoires appeared to be more similar among patients than among healthy donors. In all four CD4+ subsets, TCRB CDR3 length was moderately but significantly shorter in type 1 diabetes patients. Patients with type 1 diabetes made fewer insertions and deleted more nucleotides at VDJ recombination sites, implying thymic rearrangement abnormalities. Because cDNA was sequenced instead of genomic DNA, activated cells with high expression could be over-represented, although the groups did not differ in activation or CD3 levels. Only small numbers of individuals were included in the HLA sub-analyses, which left unresolved whether HLA type had any influence on TCRB rearrangement. PCR may preferentially amplify shorter templates, but because patient and control samples were amplified and corrected together, any resulting skew would affect both groups equally.

The rearranged chain carries TRBV30 and TRBJ1-6, with no reliable assignment of the D segment. The sequence came from a man aged 18 to 35 with type 1 diabetes. Input material: central memory CD4+ T cells from blood. The CDR3 reads as follows: CAWSVSGHSSPLHF. The DNA reads TGTGCCTGGAGTGTAAGCGGTCACTCTTCACCCCTCCACTTT.